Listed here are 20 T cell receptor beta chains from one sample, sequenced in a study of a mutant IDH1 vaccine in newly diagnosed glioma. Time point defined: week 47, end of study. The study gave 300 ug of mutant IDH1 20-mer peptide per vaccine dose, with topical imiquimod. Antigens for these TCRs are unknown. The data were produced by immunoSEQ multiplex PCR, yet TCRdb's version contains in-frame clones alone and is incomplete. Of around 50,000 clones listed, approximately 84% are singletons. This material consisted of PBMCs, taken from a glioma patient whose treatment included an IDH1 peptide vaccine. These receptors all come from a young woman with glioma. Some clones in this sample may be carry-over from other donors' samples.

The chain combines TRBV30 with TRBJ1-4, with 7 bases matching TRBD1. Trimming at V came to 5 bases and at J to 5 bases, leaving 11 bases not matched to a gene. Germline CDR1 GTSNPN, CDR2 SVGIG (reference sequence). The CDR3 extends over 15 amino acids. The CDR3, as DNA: TGTGCCTGGGATATATCGGGACAGAGCAATGAAAAACTGTTTTTT. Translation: CAWDISGQSNEKLFF.

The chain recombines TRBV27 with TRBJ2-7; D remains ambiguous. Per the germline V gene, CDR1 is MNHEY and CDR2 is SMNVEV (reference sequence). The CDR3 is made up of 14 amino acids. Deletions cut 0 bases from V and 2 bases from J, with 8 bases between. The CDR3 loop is CASSLSPRTYEQYF. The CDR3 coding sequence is TGTGCCAGCAGTTTATCTCCCCGCACCTACGAGCAGTACTTC.

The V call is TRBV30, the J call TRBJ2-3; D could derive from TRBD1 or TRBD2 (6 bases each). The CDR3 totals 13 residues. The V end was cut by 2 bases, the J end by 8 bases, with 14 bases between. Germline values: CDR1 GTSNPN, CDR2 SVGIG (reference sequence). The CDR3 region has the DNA TGTGCCTGGAGTAGGCGGGAACAGGGTACGCAGTATTTT. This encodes CAWSRREQGTQYF.

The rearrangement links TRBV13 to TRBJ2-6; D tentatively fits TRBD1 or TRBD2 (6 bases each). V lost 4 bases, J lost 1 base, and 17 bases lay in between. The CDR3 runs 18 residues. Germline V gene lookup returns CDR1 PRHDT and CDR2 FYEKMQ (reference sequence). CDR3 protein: CASSSWGALGSGANVLTF. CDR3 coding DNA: TGTGCCAGCAGCTCCTGGGGGGCCCTTGGTTCTGGGGCCAACGTCCTGACTTTC.

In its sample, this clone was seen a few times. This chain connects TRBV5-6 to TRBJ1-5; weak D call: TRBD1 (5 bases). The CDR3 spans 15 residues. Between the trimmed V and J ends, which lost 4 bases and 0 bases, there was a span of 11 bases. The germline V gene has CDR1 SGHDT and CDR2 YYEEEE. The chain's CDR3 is CASSKERGSNQPQHF. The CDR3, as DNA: TGTGCCAGCAGCAAGGAGAGGGGTAGCAATCAGCCCCAGCATTTT.

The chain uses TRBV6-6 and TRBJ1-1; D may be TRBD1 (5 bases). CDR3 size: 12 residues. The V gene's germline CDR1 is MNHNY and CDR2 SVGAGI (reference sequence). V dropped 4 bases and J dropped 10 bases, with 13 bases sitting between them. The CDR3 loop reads CASSSPGLLAFF. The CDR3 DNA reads TGTGCCAGCAGTTCCCCAGGGCTTTTAGCTTTCTTT.

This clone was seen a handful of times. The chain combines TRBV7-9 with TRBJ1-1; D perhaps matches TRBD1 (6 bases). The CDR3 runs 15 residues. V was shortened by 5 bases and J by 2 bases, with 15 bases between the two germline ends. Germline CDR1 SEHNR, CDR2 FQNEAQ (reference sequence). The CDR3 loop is CASSPHTGSNTEAFF. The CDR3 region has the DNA TGTGCCAGCAGCCCTCATACAGGGAGTAACACTGAAGCTTTCTTT.

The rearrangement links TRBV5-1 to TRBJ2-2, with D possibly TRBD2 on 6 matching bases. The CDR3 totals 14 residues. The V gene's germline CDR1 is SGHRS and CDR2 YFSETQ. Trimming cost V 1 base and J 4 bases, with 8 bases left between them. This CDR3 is CASSLYGSTGELFF. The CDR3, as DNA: TGCGCCAGCAGCTTGTACGGGAGCACCGGGGAGCTGTTTTTT. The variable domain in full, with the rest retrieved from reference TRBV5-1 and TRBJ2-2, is KAGVTQTPRYLIKTRGQQVTLSCSPISGHRSVSWYQQTPGQGLQFLFEYFSETQRNKGNFPGRFSGRQFSNSRSEMNVSTLELGDSALYLCASSLYGSTGELFFGEGSRLTVL.

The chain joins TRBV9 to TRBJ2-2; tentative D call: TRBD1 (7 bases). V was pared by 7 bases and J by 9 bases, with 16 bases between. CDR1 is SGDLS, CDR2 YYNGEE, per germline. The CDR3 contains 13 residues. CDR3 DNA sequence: TGTGCCAGCCAGGGGGGAGGCAGTAGGGAGCTGTTTTTT. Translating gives CASQGGGSRELFF.

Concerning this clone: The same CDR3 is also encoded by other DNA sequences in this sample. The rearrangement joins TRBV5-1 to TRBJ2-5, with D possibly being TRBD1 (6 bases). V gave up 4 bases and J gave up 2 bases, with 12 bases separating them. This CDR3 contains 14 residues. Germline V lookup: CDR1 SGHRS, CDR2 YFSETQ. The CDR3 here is CASSLGQLQETQYF. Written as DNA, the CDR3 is TGCGCCAGCAGCCTCGGACAGTTACAAGAGACCCAGTACTTC. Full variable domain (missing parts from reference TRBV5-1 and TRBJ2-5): KAGVTQTPRYLIKTRGQQVTLSCSPISGHRSVSWYQQTPGQGLQFLFEYFSETQRNKGNFPGRFSGRQFSNSRSEMNVSTLELGDSALYLCASSLGQLQETQYFGPGTRLLVL.

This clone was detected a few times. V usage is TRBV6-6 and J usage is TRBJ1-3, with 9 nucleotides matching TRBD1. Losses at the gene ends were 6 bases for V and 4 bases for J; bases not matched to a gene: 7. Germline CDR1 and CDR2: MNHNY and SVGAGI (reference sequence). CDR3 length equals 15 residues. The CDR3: CASSLQGAHGNTIYF. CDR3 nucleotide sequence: TGTGCCAGCAGCTTACAGGGGGCGCACGGAAACACCATATATTTT.

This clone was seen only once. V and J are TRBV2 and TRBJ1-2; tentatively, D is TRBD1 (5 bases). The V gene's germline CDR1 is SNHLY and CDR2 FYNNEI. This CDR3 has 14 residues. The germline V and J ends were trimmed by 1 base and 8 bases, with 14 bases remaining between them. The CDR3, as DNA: TGTGCCAGCAGTGAAGTCAGGGCCCCCAACGGCTACACCTTC. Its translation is CASSEVRAPNGYTF.

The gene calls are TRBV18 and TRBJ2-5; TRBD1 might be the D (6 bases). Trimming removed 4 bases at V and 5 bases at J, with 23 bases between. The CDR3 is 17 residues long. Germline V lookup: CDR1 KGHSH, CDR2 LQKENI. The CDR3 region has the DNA TGTGCCAGCTCACTGAATCAAGCGGCCCAGGGGCGGGAGACCCAGTACTTC. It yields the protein CASSLNQAAQGRETQYF.

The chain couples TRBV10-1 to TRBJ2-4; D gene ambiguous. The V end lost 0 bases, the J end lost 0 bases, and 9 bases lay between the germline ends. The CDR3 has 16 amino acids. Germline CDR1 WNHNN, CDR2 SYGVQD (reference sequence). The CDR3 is CASSESPLLAKNIQYF. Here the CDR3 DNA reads TGCGCCAGCAGTGAGTCTCCACTACTAGCCAAAAACATTCAGTACTTC.

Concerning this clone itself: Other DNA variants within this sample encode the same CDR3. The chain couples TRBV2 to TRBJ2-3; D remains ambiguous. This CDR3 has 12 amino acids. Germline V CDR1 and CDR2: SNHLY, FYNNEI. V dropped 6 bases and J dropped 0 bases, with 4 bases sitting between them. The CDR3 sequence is CASRGSTDTQYF. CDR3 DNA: TGTGCCAGCAGAGGGAGCACAGATACGCAGTATTTT.

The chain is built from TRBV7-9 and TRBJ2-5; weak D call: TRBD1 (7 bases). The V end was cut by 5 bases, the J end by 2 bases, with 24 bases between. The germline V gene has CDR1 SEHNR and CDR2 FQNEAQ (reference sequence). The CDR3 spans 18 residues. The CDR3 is CASSLGQAGGLGQETQYF. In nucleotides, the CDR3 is TGTGCCAGCAGCCTCGGACAGGCAGGAGGGTTGGGTCAAGAGACCCAGTACTTC. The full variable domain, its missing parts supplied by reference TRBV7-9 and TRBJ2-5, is DTGVSQNPRHKITKRGQNVTFRCDPISEHNRLYWYRQTLGQGPEFLTYFQNEAQLEKSRLLSDRFSAERPKGSFSTLEIQRTEQGDSAMYLCASSLGQAGGLGQETQYFGPGTRLLVL.

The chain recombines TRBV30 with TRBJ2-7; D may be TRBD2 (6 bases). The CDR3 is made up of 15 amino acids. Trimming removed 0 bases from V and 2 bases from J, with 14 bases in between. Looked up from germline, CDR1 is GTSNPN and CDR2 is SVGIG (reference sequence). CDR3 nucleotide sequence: TGTGCCTGGAGTGTCCCGGCGGGGTTTCCCTACGAGCAGTACTTC. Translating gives CAWSVPAGFPYEQYF.

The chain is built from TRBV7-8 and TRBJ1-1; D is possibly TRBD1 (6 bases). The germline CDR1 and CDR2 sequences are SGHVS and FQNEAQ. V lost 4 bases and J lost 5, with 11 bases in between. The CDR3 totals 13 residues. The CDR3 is CASSSNRETEAFF. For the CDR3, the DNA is TGTGCCAGCAGCTCAAACAGGGAAACTGAAGCTTTCTTT.

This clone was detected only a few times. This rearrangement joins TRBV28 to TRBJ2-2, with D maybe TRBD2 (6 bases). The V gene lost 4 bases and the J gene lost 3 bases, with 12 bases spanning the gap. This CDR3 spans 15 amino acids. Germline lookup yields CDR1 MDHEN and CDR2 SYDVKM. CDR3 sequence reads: CASSYGSDDTGELFF. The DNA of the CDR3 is TGTGCCAGCAGTTACGGGAGTGATGACACCGGGGAGCTGTTTTTT.

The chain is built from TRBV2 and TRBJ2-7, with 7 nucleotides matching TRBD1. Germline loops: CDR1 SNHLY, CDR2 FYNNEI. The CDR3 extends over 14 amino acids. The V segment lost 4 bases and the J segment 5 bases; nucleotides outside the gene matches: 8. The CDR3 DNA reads TGTGCCAGCAGTGTTAGGGGGCTGTTGGACGAGCAGTACTTC. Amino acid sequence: CASSVRGLLDEQYF.